This T cell receptor beta chain comes out of a study of CD8+CD57+ T cells in acquired aplastic anemia. Study as a whole: 3.2 ug was the average amount of DNA from sorted CD4+ and CD8+ cells. Notes on the study in general: Controls and patients did not differ significantly in CD8+ Simpson's diversity.

Trimming removed 3 bases at V and 1 base at J, with 16 bases between. Germline loops: CDR1 MGHRA, CDR2 YSYEKL. The CDR3 extends over 16 amino acids. Only patients with CD8+CD57+ cell expansion on flow cytometry were chosen for sequencing. Each patient carried a diagnosis of severe acquired aplastic anemia. When blood sampling took place, the patients had received no therapy. Researchers used genomic DNA as the template to profile TCR beta VDJ and CDR3. TCRdb re-derived calls from the reads in MiXCR, one entry per CDR3 protein. There are under 200,000 distinct CDR3 sequences in the sample; roughly 50% occur only once, and around a third lies in the top ten. This clonotype was seen at least ten times. What it binds is not known.

This chain uses TRBV4-1 with TRBJ2-7; D call uncertain. The material sequenced was sorted CD4+, CD8+, or CD8+CD57+ T cells (not recorded which) from PBMCs. This TCR was recovered from a human donor with aplastic anemia. CDR3 sequence: CASSHGVQEASYEQYF. CDR3 coding DNA: TGCGCCAGCAGCCACGGAGTGCAAGAAGCGTCCTACGAGCAGTACTTC.